The 20 T cell receptor beta chains presented below share a single source sample, sequenced in a study of blood T cell repertoires in COVID-19. The table came from immunoSEQ multiplex PCR; TCRdb's copy has only in-frame clones and leaves some out. The table lists 350,000 or so clones, about nine tenths of them singletons. The sequenced material came from peripheral blood. The receptors shown here come from a woman in her twenties or thirties with COVID-19, enrolled during active disease.

This chain connects TRBV28 to TRBJ2-7; the D gene is possibly TRBD2 (5 bases). Germline V gives CDR1 MDHEN, CDR2 SYDVKM. Trimming pared 3 bases from V and 3 bases from J, leaving 12 bases between. This CDR3 comprises 14 residues. The CDR3 DNA sequence: TGTGCCAGCAGTTTTCAAGGAGGTGGCTACGAGCAGTACGTC. Protein sequence: CASSFQGGGYEQYV.

This chain links TRBV18 with TRBJ1-1; TRBD1 is a possible D gene (5 bases). In germline, CDR1 is KGHSH, CDR2 LQKENI. The length of the CDR3 is 15 residues. V was clipped by 0 bases and J by 12 bases, with 20 bases between them. Written as DNA, the CDR3 is TGTGCCAGCTCACCACCAGGTACCGGCCAGGGTGGGACTTTCTTT. Its protein is CASSPPGTGQGGTFF.

The rearrangement uses TRBV2 and TRBJ1-2, with 8 positions matching TRBD1. This CDR3 is built from 16 residues. The junction had 10 bases not matched to a gene; V was cut back by 4 bases and J by 3 bases. Germline CDR1 and CDR2: SNHLY and FYNNEI. This CDR3 reads CASSAQNRGVDYGYTF. In DNA form, the CDR3 reads TGTGCCAGCAGTGCCCAAAACAGGGGGGTGGACTATGGCTACACCTTC.

This chain uses TRBV27 with TRBJ1-2; TRBD1 aligns across 8 bases. J lost 6 bases, V lost 5 bases, and 11 bases had no gene match. Germline values: CDR1 MNHEY, CDR2 SMNVEV (reference sequence). The CDR3 contains 15 residues. CDR3 loop: CASSPGTGMKDGYTF. The CDR3 DNA sequence: TGTGCCAGCAGTCCCGGGACAGGCATGAAGGATGGCTACACCTTC.

The CDR3 DNA sequence: TGTGCCAGCAGTTACAGCACGGACAGGGTTCAGCCCCAGCATTTT. It translates to CASSYSTDRVQPQHF. The V call is TRBV6-2 or TRBV6-3, the J call TRBJ1-5, with 8 bases fitting TRBD1. The trim removed 2 bases at V and 6 bases at J, leaving 6 bases unmatched. The CDR3 covers 15 residues. Germline loops: CDR1 MNHEY, CDR2 SVGEGT.

This clone was seen more than once but under ten times. J is TRBJ1-1 and V is TRBV29-1; TRBD1 matches 8 bases. V lost 7 bases, J lost 6 bases, and 10 bases stayed unmatched. CDR3 length equals 13 residues. Germline CDR1 SQVTM, CDR2 ANQGSEA. The CDR3 is CSAHAGGFSEAFF. CDR3 in DNA: TGCAGCGCCCATGCAGGGGGCTTTTCTGAAGCTTTCTTT.

The rearrangement uses TRBV15 and TRBJ2-5, with 7 bases aligning to TRBD2. Germline CDR1 and CDR2: LNHNV and YYDKDF (reference sequence). V shed 2 bases and J 4 bases; nucleotides not matched to a gene: 7. This CDR3 is 15 amino acids long. The CDR3 bases are TGTGCCACCAGCAGATTCGCGACTAGCTCAGAGACCCAGTACTTC. Translated: CATSRFATSSETQYF. Looking up the rest from reference TRBV15 and TRBJ2-5 gives the full variable domain: DAMVIQNPRYQVTQFGKPVTLSCSQTLNHNVMYWYQQKSSQAPKLLFHYYDKDFNNEADTPDNFQSRRPNTSFCFLDIRSPGLGDTAMYLCATSRFATSSETQYFGPGTRLLVL.

This clone was detected a few times. The chain recombines TRBV4-1 with TRBJ1-3, with TRBD1 identical over 9 bases. Germline V CDR1 and CDR2: MGHRA, YSYEKL. This CDR3 is built from 14 residues. Losses at the gene ends were 4 bases for V and 4 bases for J; bases not matched to a gene: 2. CDR3 amino acids: CASSPGQGGNTIYF. The CDR3 nucleotides read TGCGCCAGCAGCCCGGGACAGGGAGGAAACACCATATATTTT.

The chain joins TRBV7-9 to TRBJ2-7; possible D gene TRBD1, 6 bases. The CDR3 totals 14 residues. Germline CDR1 reads SEHNR; CDR2 reads FQNEAQ (reference sequence). V was clipped by 5 bases and J by 2 bases, with 13 bases between them. CDR3 residues: CASSMPDRTYEQYV. The CDR3 bases are TGTGCCAGCAGCATGCCGGACAGAACCTACGAGCAGTACGTC.

The chain joins TRBV2 to TRBJ1-1; D perhaps matches TRBD1 (5 bases). There are 14 residues in the CDR3. CDR1 and CDR2 (germline): SNHLY, FYNNEI. Trimming removed 8 bases from V and 5 bases from J, with 18 bases in between. CDR3 loop: CASASLRGGTEAFF. For the CDR3, the DNA is TGTGCCAGCGCTTCTCTGAGGGGAGGAACTGAAGCTTTCTTT.

The J gene is TRBJ1-5, the V gene TRBV5-4; 7 bases map to TRBD1. This CDR3 is 14 amino acids long. CDR1 and CDR2 from the germline V gene are SGHNT and YYREEE (reference sequence). The V segment lost 8 bases and the J segment 2 bases; nucleotides outside the gene matches: 7. The CDR3 nucleotides read TGTGCCAGACCGGGGACAGACGGCAATCAGCCCCAGCATTTT. Translating gives CARPGTDGNQPQHF.

The chain is built from TRBV6-4 and TRBJ2-6; D is possibly TRBD1 (6 bases). The CDR3 loop spans 18 amino acids. CDR1 and CDR2 (germline): MRHNA, SNTAGT. Trimming pared 5 bases from V and 5 bases from J, leaving 22 bases between. The CDR3 coding sequence is TGTGCCAGCAGTCCCACTGGAGACAGGCTGACTTGGGCCAACGTCCTGACTTTC. Amino acids: CASSPTGDRLTWANVLTF.

This chain links TRBV7-3 with TRBJ2-3; 9 bases agree with TRBD2. The germline CDR1 and CDR2 sequences are SGHTA and FQGTGA. The CDR3 extends over 16 amino acids. Trimming at V came to 8 bases and at J to 6 bases, leaving 15 bases not matched to a gene. The CDR3 DNA is TGTGCCAGCCCTGTGGGGTTTGCTAGCGGGGTTGATACGCAGTATTTT. Translation gives CASPVGFASGVDTQYF.

The chain links TRBV29-1 to TRBJ2-1, with D perhaps TRBD2 (7 bases). V was clipped by 2 bases and J by 1 base, with 12 bases between them. Germline V gene data show CDR1 as SQVTM and CDR2 as ANQGSEA. This CDR3 spans 15 amino acids. The CDR3 loop is CSVETGGLSYNEQFF. The CDR3 DNA reads TGCAGCGTTGAAACGGGGGGCCTGTCCTACAATGAGCAGTTCTTC.

The chain combines TRBV11-2 with TRBJ1-5; D remains ambiguous. CDR1 is SGHAT, CDR2 FQNNGV, per germline. The CDR3 contains 14 residues. Trimming removed 1 base from V and 10 bases from J, with 14 bases in between. In DNA, the CDR3 is TGTGCCAGCAGCTTAGTTCCGGAGGCTGAACCCCAGCATTTT. Translating gives CASSLVPEAEPQHF.

The count of this clone is one. The chain joins TRBV29-1 to TRBJ1-5; the D gene is possibly TRBD1 (5 bases). Germline V gives CDR1 SQVTM, CDR2 ANQGSEA. V was pared by 3 bases and J by 6 bases, with 9 bases between. This CDR3 is 12 amino acids long. As DNA, the CDR3 is TGCAGCGTTGAGGGGGAGGGTCAGCCCCAGCATTTT. This sequence encodes CSVEGEGQPQHF.

The chain couples TRBV4-1 to TRBJ1-2, with TRBD1 identical over 8 bases. With 3 bases clipped from V and 4 bases from J, the junction kept 7 bases outside the gene matches. The CDR3 extends over 15 amino acids. The V gene's germline CDR1 is MGHRA and CDR2 YSYEKL. CDR3 DNA sequence: TGCGCCAGCAGCCACGCCGGACAGGGCCTCTATGGCTACACCTTC. It yields the protein CASSHAGQGLYGYTF.

This clone was recorded a few times. The chain links TRBV13 to TRBJ2-1; 8 nucleotides line up with TRBD2. Germline values: CDR1 PRHDT, CDR2 FYEKMQ (reference sequence). The CDR3 is made up of 14 amino acids. V lost 4 bases to trimming and J lost 6 bases; unmatched junction nucleotides: 5. The CDR3 is CASSYSGGINEQFF. Here the CDR3 DNA reads TGTGCCAGCAGCTACTCGGGGGGGATCAATGAGCAGTTCTTC. The complete variable domain, with remaining parts taken from reference TRBV13 and TRBJ2-1, reads AAGVIQSPRHLIKEKRETATLKCYPIPRHDTVYWYQQGPGQDPQFLISFYEKMQSDKGSIPDRFSAQQFSDYHSELNMSSLELGDSALYFCASSYSGGINEQFFGPGTRLTVL.

The J gene is TRBJ1-3, the V gene TRBV19; D gene ambiguous. In germline, CDR1 is LNHDA, CDR2 SQIVND (reference sequence). The V gene lost 4 bases and the J gene lost 0 bases, with 10 bases spanning the gap. This CDR3 comprises 15 residues. CDR3: CASSTQHLSGNTIYF. The CDR3 nucleotides read TGTGCCAGTAGTACACAGCACCTCTCTGGAAACACCATATATTTT.

The chain links TRBV6-4 to TRBJ1-6, with D possibly TRBD1 on 5 matching bases. The V gene lost 6 bases and the J gene lost 4 bases, with 10 bases spanning the gap. CDR1 and CDR2 (germline): MRHNA, SNTAGT. The CDR3 is made up of 14 amino acids. DNA of the CDR3: TGTGCCAGCAGGACCGACAGTTATAATTCACCCCTCCACTTT. It translates to CASRTDSYNSPLHF.